The 8 T cell receptor beta chains listed next were all sequenced from one sample in a study of technical replicates of blood from several donors. Sequencing used immunoSEQ multiplex PCR; TCRdb keeps in-frame clones, though not all of them. The sample contains 95,000 to 100,000 clones, over 90% of which appear only once. Sample: T cells isolated from PBMCs. The receptors were sampled from a human donor in good health.

A single count supports this clone. V and J are TRBV5-1 and TRBJ2-7; TRBD1 matches 9 bases. CDR3 length: 16 amino acids. Trimming at V came to 0 bases and at J to 2 bases, leaving 6 bases not matched to a gene. The germline gives CDR1 SGHRS, CDR2 YFSETQ. The CDR3 region has the DNA TGCGCCAGCAGCTTGGTTTTTGGGACAGGGACCTACGAGCAGTACTTC. Translated, it gives CASSLVFGTGTYEQYF.

V and J are TRBV7-7 and TRBJ2-2; a possible D gene is TRBD1 (6 bases). The CDR3 is 16 amino acids. CDR1 is SSHAT, CDR2 FNYEAQ, per germline (reference sequence). CDR3 sequence (DNA): TGTGCACTCAATTCTCCCCGGGACATCGACACCGGGGAGCTGTTTTTT. Translating it yields CALNSPRDIDTGELFF.

The chain employs TRBV20-1 and TRBJ2-7; TRBD1 is a possible D gene (6 bases). The CDR3 is 11 residues long. Germline V gives CDR1 DFQATT, CDR2 SNEGSKA (reference sequence). In DNA form, the CDR3 reads TGCTCCGTTGAGGGGGACTACGAGCAGTACTTC. Its translation is CSVEGDYEQYF.

The chain has TRBV13 and TRBJ2-1, with 8 bases lining up with TRBD1. The germline V gene has CDR1 PRHDT and CDR2 FYEKMQ (reference sequence). The CDR3 runs to 15 residues. Trimming removed 4 bases from V and 6 bases from J; junction bases left unmatched: 8. CDR3 amino acids: CASSSTPTGGNEQFF. As DNA, the CDR3 is TGTGCCAGCAGCTCTACCCCTACAGGGGGCAATGAGCAGTTCTTC.

This chain uses TRBV5-1 with TRBJ2-7, with a tentative D call TRBD1 (5 bases). Trimming shortened V by 4 bases and J by 1 base, and 12 bases separated the two germline ends. CDR3 length: 14 amino acids. Germline V gene lookup returns CDR1 SGHRS and CDR2 YFSETQ. This CDR3 is CASSASGMSYEQYF. In nucleotides, the CDR3 is TGCGCCAGCAGCGCATCAGGGATGTCCTACGAGCAGTACTTC. Supplemented by reference TRBV5-1 and TRBJ2-7, the full variable domain reads KAGVTQTPRYLIKTRGQQVTLSCSPISGHRSVSWYQQTPGQGLQFLFEYFSETQRNKGNFPGRFSGRQFSNSRSEMNVSTLELGDSALYLCASSASGMSYEQYFGPGTRLTVT.

This chain uses TRBV5-1 with TRBJ2-7; the match to TRBD1 covers 8 bases. The V segment lost 4 bases and the J segment 2 bases; nucleotides outside the gene matches: 8. The CDR3 is made up of 15 amino acids. Germline CDR1 SGHRS, CDR2 YFSETQ. Written as DNA, the CDR3 is TGCGCCAGCAGCCTCGGACAGGGACGAGCCTACGAGCAGTACTTC. Its protein product is CASSLGQGRAYEQYF.

The chain has TRBV15 and TRBJ2-1; weak D call: TRBD2 (6 bases). Germline CDR1 LNHNV, CDR2 YYDKDF (reference sequence). The CDR3 consists of 14 residues. The V end lost 4 bases, the J end lost 7 bases, and 14 bases lay between the germline ends. CDR3 in amino acids: CATSKSIGGNEQFF. CDR3 nucleotides: TGTGCCACCAGCAAATCGATTGGAGGGAATGAGCAGTTCTTC.

The chain is built from TRBV7-2 and TRBJ2-7, with TRBD2 matching over 11 bases. The CDR3 loop spans 19 amino acids. Unmatched junction bases numbered 16, after V lost 3 bases and J lost 3 bases. Germline V gene sequence: CDR1 SGHTA, CDR2 FQGNSA. The CDR3, as DNA: TGTGCCAGCAGCTTCTCACTAGGGACTAGCGGCCCTAGGGACTACGAGCAGTACTTC. Protein: CASSFSLGTSGPRDYEQYF.